A single sample gave rise to the 5 T cell receptor beta chains below, sequenced in a study of T-cell memory formation after mild COVID-19. TCRdb ran MiXCR on the 5' RACE reads and lists one entry per CDR3 protein. The data show about 57,000 distinct CDR3 sequences, with more than 9% seen just once and 20% to 25% held by the top ten. The sample consisted of PBMCs or a T cell subset sorted from them (not recorded which). These receptors came from a young man who had mild COVID-19 (a few samples of this study predate the infection). Cell type and time point are not known.

This clonotype was observed many times. The V gene is TRBV5-1, the J gene TRBJ1-2; D gene ambiguous. Germline CDR1 SGHRS, CDR2 YFSETQ. The CDR3 runs 12 residues. V was cut by 0 bases and J by 8 bases, with 8 bases left in between. The DNA of the CDR3 is TGCGCCAGCAGCTTGGCAGGTGGAGGCTACACCTTC. This sequence encodes CASSLAGGGYTF. Supplemented by reference TRBV5-1 and TRBJ1-2, the full variable domain reads KAGVTQTPRYLIKTRGQQVTLSCSPISGHRSVSWYQQTPGQGLQFLFEYFSETQRNKGNFPGRFSGRQFSNSRSEMNVSTLELGDSALYLCASSLAGGGYTFGSGTRLTVV.

Only a few counts were recorded for this clonotype. This chain uses TRBV4-1 with TRBJ2-7, with D tentatively TRBD1 (6 bases). V lost 1 base, J lost 3 bases, and 13 bases lay in between. CDR1 and CDR2 from the germline V gene are MGHRA and YSYEKL. The CDR3 is 15 amino acids. CDR3 loop: CASSQGLQGFYEQYF. CDR3 nucleotide sequence: TGCGCCAGCAGCCAAGGTTTACAGGGCTTCTACGAGCAGTACTTC.

This clonotype occurred many times. The J gene is TRBJ2-5, the V gene TRBV6-2 or TRBV6-3; 7 bases fit TRBD1. The V gene's germline CDR1 is MNHEY and CDR2 SVGEGT. The V gene end was trimmed by 5 bases and the J gene end by 5 bases; junction bases not matched to a gene: 8. This CDR3 spans 14 amino acids. The DNA for the CDR3 is TGTGCCAGCAGTGACAGACAGGGTCGGGAGACCCAGTACTTC. This sequence encodes CASSDRQGRETQYF.

In its sample, this clonotype ranks as medium-sized. The V call is TRBV12-3 or TRBV12-4, the J call TRBJ2-3, with 10 bases lining up with TRBD1. The CDR3 runs 13 residues. Trimming removed 7 bases from V and 6 bases from J; junction bases left unmatched: 4. The CDR3 nucleotides read TGTGCCAGCACCAAGGGACAGGGGGATACGCAGTATTTT. Protein product: CASTKGQGDTQYF.

The chain is built from TRBV12-3 or TRBV12-4 and TRBJ1-3; D uncertain. CDR3 length: 14 residues. Trimming took off 7 bases at V and 4 bases at J, with 14 bases between the two ends. The CDR3 reads CASTPEFRGNTIYF. Written as DNA, the CDR3 is TGTGCCAGCACCCCGGAATTTAGAGGAAACACCATATATTTT.